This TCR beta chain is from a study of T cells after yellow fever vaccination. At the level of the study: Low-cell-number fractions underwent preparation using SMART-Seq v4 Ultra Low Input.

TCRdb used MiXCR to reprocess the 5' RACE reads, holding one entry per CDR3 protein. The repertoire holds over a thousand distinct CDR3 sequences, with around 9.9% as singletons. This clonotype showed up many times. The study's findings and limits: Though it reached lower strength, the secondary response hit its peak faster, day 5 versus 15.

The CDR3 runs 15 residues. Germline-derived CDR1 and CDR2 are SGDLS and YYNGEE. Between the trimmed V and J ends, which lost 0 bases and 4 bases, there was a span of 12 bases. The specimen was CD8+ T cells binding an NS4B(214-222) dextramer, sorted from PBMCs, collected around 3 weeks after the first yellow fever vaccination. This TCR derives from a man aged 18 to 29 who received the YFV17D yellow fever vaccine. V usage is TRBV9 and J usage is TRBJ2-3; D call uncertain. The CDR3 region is CASSVAGVPADTQYF. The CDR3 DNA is TGTGCCAGCAGCGTAGCTGGGGTGCCCGCAGATACGCAGTATTTT.